The 15 T cell receptor beta chains in this list originate from one sample, sequenced in a study of blood T cell repertoires in COVID-19. Profiled with immunoSEQ multiplex PCR; TCRdb holds only in-frame clones, not every one. The repertoire has 250,000 to 300,000 clones, approximately 83% of them found once; the top ten carry approximately 10%. The sample taken for sequencing was peripheral blood. All receptors derive from a woman in her seventies with acute or convalescent COVID-19.

The J gene is TRBJ1-3, the V gene TRBV30; D is unclear. Germline V gives CDR1 GTSNPN, CDR2 SVGIG (reference sequence). The CDR3 loop spans 14 amino acids. Trimming took off 3 bases at V and 0 bases at J, with 9 bases between the two ends. DNA of the CDR3: TGTGCCTGGAGCCCCGGGTTCTCTGGAAACACCATATATTTT. Protein sequence: CAWSPGFSGNTIYF.

The rearrangement links TRBV4-1 to TRBJ1-6; 8 bases agree with TRBD1. This CDR3 is built from 15 residues. CDR1 MGHRA and CDR2 YSYEKL come from the germline V gene. After removal of 1 base from V and 15 bases from J, the junction contained 11 bases not matched to a gene. The chain's CDR3 is CASSQGDRSLAHLHF. The CDR3 nucleotides are TGCGCCAGCAGCCAAGGGGACAGGAGTCTTGCACACCTCCACTTT.

The rearrangement links TRBV3-1 (or the pseudogene TRBV3-2) to TRBJ2-2; D call uncertain. Germline CDR1 and CDR2: LGHDT and YNNKEL (reference sequence). Trimming shortened V by 1 base and J by 5 bases, and 8 bases separated the two germline ends. The CDR3 spans 14 residues. The DNA of the CDR3 is TGTGCCAGCAGCCAAGGTGGAGTAACCGGGGAGCTGTTTTTT. It is translated as CASSQGGVTGELFF.

The genes are TRBV6-6 and TRBJ1-2; 9 bases agree with TRBD1. In germline, CDR1 is MNHNY, CDR2 SVGAGI (reference sequence). The CDR3 is made up of 15 amino acids. V lost 4 bases, J lost 4 bases, and 7 bases stayed unmatched. As DNA, the CDR3 is TGTGCCAGCAGTTCTACAGGGGGCTCGACCTATGGCTACACCTTC. Protein sequence: CASSSTGGSTYGYTF.

The chain combines TRBV30 with TRBJ2-1; TRBD2 matches at 8 bases. Germline-derived CDR1 and CDR2 are GTSNPN and SVGIG (reference sequence). This CDR3 has 15 residues. The V segment lost 2 bases and the J segment 9 bases; nucleotides outside the gene matches: 12. CDR3 residues: CAWSKGLGRGAEQFF. The CDR3 nucleotides are TGTGCCTGGAGTAAGGGACTAGGCCGTGGCGCTGAGCAGTTCTTC.

This clone was picked up a small number of times. The chain uses TRBV4-1 and TRBJ1-3, with 7 positions matching TRBD1. Trimming cost V 2 bases and J 2 bases; bases outside gene matches: 6. The CDR3 covers 16 residues. Germline loops: CDR1 MGHRA, CDR2 YSYEKL. The CDR3 protein is CASSQRQGVAGNTIYF. The DNA of the CDR3 is TGCGCCAGCAGCCAACGACAGGGAGTGGCTGGAAACACCATATATTTT.

The chain has TRBV12-3 or TRBV12-4 and TRBJ2-1, with TRBD1 as a possible D gene (7 bases). There are 13 residues in the CDR3. Trimming stripped 3 bases from V and 10 bases from J, with 13 bases between. The CDR3 protein is CASSFSGGREQFF. DNA for the CDR3: TGTGCCAGCAGTTTCTCAGGGGGGCGGGAGCAGTTCTTC.

This chain connects TRBV18 to TRBJ2-6; D is undetermined. This CDR3 region has 14 residues. V gave up 3 bases and J gave up 2 bases, with 5 bases separating them. Germline CDR1 KGHSH, CDR2 LQKENI. CDR3 bases: TGTGCCAGCTCACCCTATACTGGGGCCAACGTCCTGACTTTC. Translation: CASSPYTGANVLTF.

The CDR3 loop is CASSLPSGGAPDTQYF. In DNA, the CDR3 is TGCGCCAGCAGCCTTCCTAGCGGGGGGGCCCCAGATACGCAGTATTTT. The genes are TRBV5-1 and TRBJ2-3; the match to TRBD2 covers 12 bases. Germline trimming cut 4 bases from V and 4 bases from J; bases unmatched to any gene: 7. The CDR3 has 16 amino acids. CDR1 SGHRS and CDR2 YFSETQ come from the germline V gene.

The rearrangement links TRBV4-1 to TRBJ2-2, with 9 bases aligning to TRBD2. V was clipped by 1 base and J by 4 bases; unmatched bases: 7. Germline CDR1 and CDR2: MGHRA and YSYEKL. This CDR3 has 17 residues. CDR3 bases: TGCGCCAGCAGCCAAGGGGGAGCGGGGGGTGGCACCGGGGAGCTGTTTTTT. Translated, it gives CASSQGGAGGGTGELFF.

This clone was seen more than once but under ten times. The rearrangement links TRBV7-9 to TRBJ1-1, with D possibly matching TRBD1 (6 bases). Germline V gene lookup returns CDR1 SEHNR and CDR2 FQNEAQ (reference sequence). The CDR3 has 13 residues. Trimming shortened V by 5 bases and J by 7 bases, and 14 bases separated the two germline ends. DNA for the CDR3: TGTGCCAGCAGCCCCTCCGGGGGGCGTGAAGCTTTCTTT. This codes for CASSPSGGREAFF.

The J gene is TRBJ2-1, the V gene TRBV6-4, with 10 bases fitting TRBD2. Trimming took 5 bases from V and 8 from J; bases not matched to a gene: 9. The germline CDR1 and CDR2 sequences are MRHNA and SNTAGT. The CDR3 extends over 15 amino acids. The CDR3 bases are TGTGCCAGCAGTCTCCTCAGCGGGGGGGCCGATGAGCAGTTCTTC. Protein sequence: CASSLLSGGADEQFF.

The chain couples TRBV7-6 to TRBJ1-1; 7 bases agree with TRBD1. Losses at the gene ends were 1 base for V and 4 bases for J; bases not matched to a gene: 6. CDR1 SGHVS and CDR2 FNYEAQ come from the germline V gene. This CDR3 has 15 amino acids. The CDR3 is CASSLGTGGTTEAFF. The CDR3 nucleotides are TGTGCCAGCAGCTTAGGGACAGGAGGAACCACTGAAGCTTTCTTT.

This sequence joins TRBV3-1 (or the pseudogene TRBV3-2) and TRBJ1-2; TRBD1 is a possible D gene (5 bases). V lost 1 base, J lost 6 bases, and 15 bases lay in between. Germline CDR1 LGHDT, CDR2 YNNKEL (reference sequence). The CDR3 loop spans 15 amino acids. The CDR3 DNA reads as TGTGCCAGCAGCCAAGGGGGCAGGACGCACGATGGCTACACCTTC. Translated: CASSQGGRTHDGYTF.

The J gene is TRBJ2-1, the V gene TRBV7-9, with TRBD1 identical over 7 bases. This CDR3 has 16 amino acids. The germline V gene has CDR1 SEHNR and CDR2 FQNEAQ (reference sequence). V trimming: 1 base; J trimming: 3 bases; junction bases outside the gene matches: 6. The DNA of the CDR3 is TGTGCCAGCAGCTTAGGAGGGGGCCGTTTCTACAATGAGCAGTTCTTC. Its translation is CASSLGGGRFYNEQFF.